A single sample gave rise to the 5 T cell receptor beta chains below, sequenced in a study of chronic HIV infection and antiretroviral therapy (dated by TCRdb to about 2015). Library preparation was by 5' RACE. The sequencer listed for this sample is Illumina MiSeq. Clones were called with MiXCR by TCRdb after fastp trimmed the public reads at Q25, and only in-frame beta chains were retained. Each entry is one CDR3 protein sequence, shown with its most common DNA and genes. In all, the sample holds 39,000 or so distinct CDR3 sequences, and roughly 8% of those were seen once. The ten largest clones add up to about 3% of the sample. Specimen: peripheral blood. The receptor set was obtained from an adult who had HIV and had not received antiretroviral therapy, or was an uninfected healthy control (not recorded which).

This clonotype came up many times. Written as DNA, the CDR3 is TGTGCCAGCAGCGTCGATGATGGCATTCAGTACTTC. Protein: CASSVDDGIQYF. The V and J genes are TRBV9 and TRBJ2-4, with D unclear. CDR1 is SGDLS and CDR2 is YYNGEE in the germline V gene. Trimming pared 2 bases from V and 9 bases from J, leaving 9 bases between. This CDR3 comprises 12 residues. The complete variable domain, with remaining parts taken from reference TRBV9 and TRBJ2-4, reads DSGVTQTPKHLITATGQRVTLRCSPRSGDLSVYWYQQSLDQGLQFLIQYYNGEERAKGNILERFSAQQFPDLHSELNLSSLELGDSALYFCASSVDDGIQYFGAGTRLSVL.

There are a few counts of this clonotype. The chain couples TRBV29-1 to TRBJ1-1, with D possibly TRBD1 on 6 matching bases. Trimming pared 3 bases from V and 5 bases from J, leaving 13 bases between. Germline values: CDR1 SQVTM, CDR2 ANQGSEA. The CDR3 is made up of 13 amino acids. This CDR3 is CSVDGSGATEAFF. CDR3 nucleotides: TGCAGCGTTGACGGTTCAGGGGCAACTGAAGCTTTCTTT. Full variable domain (missing parts from reference TRBV29-1 and TRBJ1-1): SAVISQKPSRDICQRGTSLTIQCQVDSQVTMMFWYRQQPGQSLTLIATANQGSEATYESGFVIDKFPISRPNLTFSTLTVSNMSPEDSSIYLCSVDGSGATEAFFGQGTRLTVV.

This clonotype was found many times. The DNA for the CDR3 is TGCAGCGTTCTTGAGAGGAAGACCCAGTACTTC. Amino acid sequence: CSVLERKTQYF. The rearrangement joins TRBV29-1 to TRBJ2-5, with D unresolved. This CDR3 is built from 11 residues. The germline CDR1 and CDR2 sequences are SQVTM and ANQGSEA. Trimming shortened V by 5 bases and J by 6 bases, and 10 bases separated the two germline ends.

This clonotype was seen repeatedly, ten times or more. V and J are TRBV29-1 and TRBJ2-1, with TRBD2 as a possible D gene (6 bases). The CDR3 runs to 15 residues. Germline V lookup: CDR1 SQVTM, CDR2 ANQGSEA. V was pared by 3 bases and J by 3 bases, with 15 bases between. CDR3 nucleotides: TGCAGCGTTGACGATAGGCGGGGACTCTACAATGAGCAGTTCTTC. Its protein product is CSVDDRRGLYNEQFF.

Many counts were recorded for this clonotype. The rearrangement links TRBV20-1 to TRBJ1-5; no clear D gene. The CDR3 has 12 residues. The V gene's germline CDR1 is DFQATT and CDR2 SNEGSKA (reference sequence). V shed 6 bases and J shed 6 bases, with 12 bases lying between them. The CDR3: CSASGGSQPQHF. Here the CDR3 DNA reads TGCAGTGCCAGCGGAGGGAGTCAGCCCCAGCATTTT.